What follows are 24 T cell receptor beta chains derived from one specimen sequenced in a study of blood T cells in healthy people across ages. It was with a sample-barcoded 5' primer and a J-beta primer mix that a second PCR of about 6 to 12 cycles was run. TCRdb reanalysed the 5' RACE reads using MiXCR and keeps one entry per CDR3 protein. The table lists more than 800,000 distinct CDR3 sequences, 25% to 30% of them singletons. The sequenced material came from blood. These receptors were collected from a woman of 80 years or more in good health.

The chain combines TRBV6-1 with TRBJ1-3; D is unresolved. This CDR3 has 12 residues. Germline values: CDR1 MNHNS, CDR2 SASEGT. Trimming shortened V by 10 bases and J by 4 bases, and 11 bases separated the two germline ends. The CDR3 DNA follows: TGTGCCACCTTCACAACGGGAAACACCATATATTTT. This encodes CATFTTGNTIYF.

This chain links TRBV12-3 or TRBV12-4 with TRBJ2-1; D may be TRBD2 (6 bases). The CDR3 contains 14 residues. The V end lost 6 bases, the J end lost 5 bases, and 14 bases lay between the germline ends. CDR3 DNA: TGTGCCAGCAGAGAGCGAATAGCGGACAATGAGCAGTTCTTC. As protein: CASRERIADNEQFF.

In nucleotides, the CDR3 is TGTGCCAGCAGCACCCCGAGTAACGTTCAGCCCCAGCATTTT. Protein product: CASSTPSNVQPQHF. The V call is TRBV28, the J call TRBJ1-5; no definite D call. The CDR3 covers 14 residues. Between the trimmed V and J ends, which lost 6 bases and 6 bases, there was a span of 15 bases. CDR1 and CDR2 from the germline V gene are MDHEN and SYDVKM.

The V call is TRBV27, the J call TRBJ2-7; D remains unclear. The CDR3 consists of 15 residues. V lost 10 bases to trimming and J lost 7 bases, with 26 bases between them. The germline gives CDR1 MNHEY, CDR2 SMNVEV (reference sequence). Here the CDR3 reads CATSRTWSSYNEQYF. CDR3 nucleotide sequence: TGTGCCACCTCAAGGACCTGGAGCTCCTACAATGAGCAGTACTTC.

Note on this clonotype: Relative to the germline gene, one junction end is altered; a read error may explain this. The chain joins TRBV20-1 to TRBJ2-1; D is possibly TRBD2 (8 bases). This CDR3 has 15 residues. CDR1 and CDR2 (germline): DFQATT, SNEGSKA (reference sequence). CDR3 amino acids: CGASPVAGQYNEQFF. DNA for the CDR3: TGCGGTGCTAGCCCGGTAGCGGGACAGTACAATGAGCAGTTCTTC.

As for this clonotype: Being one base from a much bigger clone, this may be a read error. The CDR3 DNA sequence: TGCGCCAGCAGCTCACCGGGACTCGAGTCGGATGGCTACACCTTC. It codes for CASSSPGLESDGYTF. The gene calls are TRBV5-1 and TRBJ1-2, with D possibly being TRBD1 (5 bases). The CDR3 spans 15 residues. V was cut by 3 bases and J by 6 bases, with 18 bases left in between. Germline lookup yields CDR1 SGHRS and CDR2 YFSETQ.

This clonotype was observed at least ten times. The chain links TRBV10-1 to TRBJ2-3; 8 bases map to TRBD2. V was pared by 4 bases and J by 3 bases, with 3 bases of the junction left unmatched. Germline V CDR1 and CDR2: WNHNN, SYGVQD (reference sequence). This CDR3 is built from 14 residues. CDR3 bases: TGCGCCAGCAGTGGAGGCGGGGGGACAGATACGCAGTATTTT. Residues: CASSGGGGTDTQYF.

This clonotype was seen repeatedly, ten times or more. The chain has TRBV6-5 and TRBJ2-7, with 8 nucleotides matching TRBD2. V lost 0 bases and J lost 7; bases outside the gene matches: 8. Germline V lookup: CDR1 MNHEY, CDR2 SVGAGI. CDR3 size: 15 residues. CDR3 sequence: CASSYSAGGSKEQYF. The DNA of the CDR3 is TGTGCCAGCAGTTACTCGGCGGGGGGCTCTAAGGAGCAGTACTTC.

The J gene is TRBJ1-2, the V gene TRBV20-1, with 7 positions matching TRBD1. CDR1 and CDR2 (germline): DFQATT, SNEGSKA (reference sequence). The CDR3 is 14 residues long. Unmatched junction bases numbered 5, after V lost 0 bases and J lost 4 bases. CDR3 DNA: TGCAGTGCTAGAGAGGGGACAGTCGGCTATGGCTACACCTTC. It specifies CSAREGTVGYGYTF.

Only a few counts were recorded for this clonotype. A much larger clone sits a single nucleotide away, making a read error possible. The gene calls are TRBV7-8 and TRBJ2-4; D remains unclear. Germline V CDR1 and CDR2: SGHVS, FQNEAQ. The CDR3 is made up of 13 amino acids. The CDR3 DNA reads TGTGCCGGCAGCTTAGATTCCGTCACAGAGCAGTACTTC. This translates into CAGSLDSVTEQYF.

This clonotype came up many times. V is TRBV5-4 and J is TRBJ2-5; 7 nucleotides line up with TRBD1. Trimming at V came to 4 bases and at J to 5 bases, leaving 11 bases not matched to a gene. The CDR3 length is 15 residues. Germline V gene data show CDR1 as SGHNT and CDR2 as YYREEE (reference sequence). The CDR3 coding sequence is TGTGCCAGCAGCCCTGATACAGGGGCGCGGGAGACCCAGTACTTC. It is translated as CASSPDTGARETQYF.

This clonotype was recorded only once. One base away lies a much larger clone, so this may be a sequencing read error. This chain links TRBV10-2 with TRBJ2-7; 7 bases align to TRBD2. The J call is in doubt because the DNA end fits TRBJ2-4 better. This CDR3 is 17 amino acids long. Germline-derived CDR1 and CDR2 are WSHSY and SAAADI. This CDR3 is CTSSEPLAGEAKNIQYF. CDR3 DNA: TGCACCAGCAGTGAGCCCCTGGCGGGGGAGGCAAAAAACATTCAGTACTTC.

CDR3 DNA sequence: TGTGCCAGCAGCCAAGATTCGGTCAGGGGTACGAACACCGGGGAGCTGTTTTTT. Translating it yields CASSQDSVRGTNTGELFF. The rearrangement links TRBV4-2 to TRBJ2-2; possible D gene TRBD1, 6 bases. Germline V gene data show CDR1 as LGHNA and CDR2 as YNFKEQ. The CDR3 has 18 residues. Trimming cost V 0 bases and J 0 bases, with 14 bases left between them.

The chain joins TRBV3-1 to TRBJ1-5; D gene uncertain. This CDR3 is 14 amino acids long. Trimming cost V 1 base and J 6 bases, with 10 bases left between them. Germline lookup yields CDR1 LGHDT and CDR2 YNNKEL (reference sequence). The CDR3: CASSQGLESQPQHF. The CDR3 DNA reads TGTGCCAGCAGCCAAGGCTTGGAATCTCAGCCCCAGCATTTT.

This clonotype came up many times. CDR3 nucleotides: TGTGCCAGCAGCCACGTTCGGCCCCGTTTGCGGGGGGGCCGAGACAATGAGCAGTTCTTC. Residues: CASSHVRPRLRGGRDNEQFF. The rearrangement links TRBV7-2 to TRBJ2-1; TRBD2 matches 9 bases. This CDR3 comprises 20 residues. The V and J ends lost 5 bases and 5 bases, in that order; junction bases with no gene match: 22. Germline lookup yields CDR1 SGHTA and CDR2 FQGNSA. Supplemented by reference TRBV7-2 and TRBJ2-1, the full variable domain reads GAGVSQSPSNKVTEKGKDVELRCDPISGHTALYWYRQSLGQGLEFLIYFQGNSAPDKSGLPSDRFSAERTGGSVSTLTIQRTQQEDSAVYLCASSHVRPRLRGGRDNEQFFGPGTRLTVL.

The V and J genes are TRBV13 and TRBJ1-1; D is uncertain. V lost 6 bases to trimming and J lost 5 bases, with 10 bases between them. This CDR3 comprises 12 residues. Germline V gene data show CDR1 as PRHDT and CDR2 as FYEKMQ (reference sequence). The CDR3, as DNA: TGTGCCAGCAGTGAGTATAGGACTGAAGCTTTCTTT. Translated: CASSEYRTEAFF.

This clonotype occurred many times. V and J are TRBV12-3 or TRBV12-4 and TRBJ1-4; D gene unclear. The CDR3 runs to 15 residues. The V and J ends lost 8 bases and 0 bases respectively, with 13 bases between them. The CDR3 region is CASGGTFATNEKLFF. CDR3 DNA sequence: TGTGCCAGCGGAGGAACATTTGCAACTAATGAAAAACTGTTTTTT.

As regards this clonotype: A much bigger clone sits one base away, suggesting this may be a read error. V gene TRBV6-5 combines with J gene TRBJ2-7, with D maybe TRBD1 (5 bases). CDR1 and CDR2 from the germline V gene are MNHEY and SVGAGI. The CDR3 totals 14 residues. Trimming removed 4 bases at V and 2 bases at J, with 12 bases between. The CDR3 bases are TGTGCCAGCAGTTCCGGCAGGGTAGCCTACGAGCAGTACTTC. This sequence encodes CASSSGRVAYEQYF.

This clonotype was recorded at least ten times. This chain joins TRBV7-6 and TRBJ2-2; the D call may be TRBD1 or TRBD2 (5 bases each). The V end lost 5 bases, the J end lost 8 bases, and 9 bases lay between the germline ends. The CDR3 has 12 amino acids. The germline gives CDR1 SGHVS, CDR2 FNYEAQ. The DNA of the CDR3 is TGTGCCAGCAGCCGAGGGGCTGGGGAGCTGTTTTTT. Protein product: CASSRGAGELFF.

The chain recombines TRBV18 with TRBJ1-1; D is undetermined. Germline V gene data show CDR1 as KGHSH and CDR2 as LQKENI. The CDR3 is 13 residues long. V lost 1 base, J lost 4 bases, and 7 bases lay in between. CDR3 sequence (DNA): TGTGCCAGCTCACCACTAAAGAGCACTGAAGCTTTCTTT. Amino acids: CASSPLKSTEAFF.

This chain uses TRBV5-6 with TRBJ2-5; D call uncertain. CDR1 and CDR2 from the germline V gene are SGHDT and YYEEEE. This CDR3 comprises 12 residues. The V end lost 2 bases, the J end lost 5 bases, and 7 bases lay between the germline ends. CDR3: CASSLTWETQYF. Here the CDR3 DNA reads TGTGCCAGCAGCTTAACATGGGAGACCCAGTACTTC.

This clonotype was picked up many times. CDR3 protein: CASSLLSSGGGFTDTQYF. The CDR3 nucleotides are TGTGCCAGCAGCTTATTGTCTTCCGGGGGGGGTTTCACAGATACGCAGTATTTT. The chain joins TRBV7-2 to TRBJ2-3; TRBD2 agrees at 8 bases. The germline gives CDR1 SGHTA, CDR2 FQGNSA. Losses at the gene ends were 2 bases for V and 2 bases for J; bases not matched to a gene: 12. The CDR3 length is 18 residues.

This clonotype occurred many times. The CDR3 coding sequence is TGCAGTGCGTTCCCAAGGACAGTCTCTGGGGCCAACGTCCTGACTTTC. Its protein product is CSAFPRTVSGANVLTF. The chain is built from TRBV20-1 and TRBJ2-6; TRBD1 is a possible D gene (6 bases). CDR3 length: 16 residues. V was cut by 6 bases and J by 0 bases, with 15 bases left in between. Germline V gene data show CDR1 as DFQATT and CDR2 as SNEGSKA (reference sequence).

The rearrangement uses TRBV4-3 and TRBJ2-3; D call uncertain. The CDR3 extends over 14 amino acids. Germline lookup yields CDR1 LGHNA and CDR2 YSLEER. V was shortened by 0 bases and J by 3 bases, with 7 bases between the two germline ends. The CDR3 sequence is CASSQDPETDTQYF. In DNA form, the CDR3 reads TGCGCCAGCAGCCAAGATCCAGAGACAGATACGCAGTATTTT.